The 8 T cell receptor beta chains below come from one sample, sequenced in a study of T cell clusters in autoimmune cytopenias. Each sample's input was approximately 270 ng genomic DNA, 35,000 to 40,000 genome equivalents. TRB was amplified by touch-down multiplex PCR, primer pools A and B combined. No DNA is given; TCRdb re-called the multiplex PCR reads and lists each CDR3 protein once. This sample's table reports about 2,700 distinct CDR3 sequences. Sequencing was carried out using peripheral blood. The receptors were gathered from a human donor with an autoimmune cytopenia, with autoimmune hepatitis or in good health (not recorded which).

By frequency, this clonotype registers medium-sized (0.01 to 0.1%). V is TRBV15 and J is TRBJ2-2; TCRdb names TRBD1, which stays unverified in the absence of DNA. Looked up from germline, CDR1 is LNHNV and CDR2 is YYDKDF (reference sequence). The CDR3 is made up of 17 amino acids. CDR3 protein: CATSRAWQGGNTGELFF. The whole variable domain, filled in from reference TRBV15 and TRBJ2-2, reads DAMVIQNPRYQVTQFGKPVTLSCSQTLNHNVMYWYQQKSSQAPKLLFHYYDKDFNNEADTPDNFQSRRPNTSFCFLDIRSPGLGDTAMYLCATSRAWQGGNTGELFFGEGSRLTVL.

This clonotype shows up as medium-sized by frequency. CDR3 loop: CASSHGTGPYEQYF. The V call is TRBV27, the J call TRBJ2-7; TCRdb designates TRBD1, a call that cannot be tested without DNA. This CDR3 comprises 14 residues. Germline assignment: CDR1 MNHEY and CDR2 SMNVEV (reference sequence).

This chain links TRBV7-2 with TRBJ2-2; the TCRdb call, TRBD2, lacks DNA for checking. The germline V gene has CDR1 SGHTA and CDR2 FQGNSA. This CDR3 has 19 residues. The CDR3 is CASSSSPWGLAGSTGELFF.

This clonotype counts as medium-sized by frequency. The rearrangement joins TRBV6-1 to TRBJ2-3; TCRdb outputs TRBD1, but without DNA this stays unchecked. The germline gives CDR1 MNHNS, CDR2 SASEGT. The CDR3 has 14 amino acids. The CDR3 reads CASSGTAGADTQYF.

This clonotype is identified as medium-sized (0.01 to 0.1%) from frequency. The CDR3 region is CASREGGLGNQPQHF. V gene TRBV27 combines with J gene TRBJ1-5; TCRdb returns TRBD1, unconfirmable since there is no DNA. Looked up from germline, CDR1 is MNHEY and CDR2 is SMNVEV (reference sequence). CDR3 length: 15 residues.

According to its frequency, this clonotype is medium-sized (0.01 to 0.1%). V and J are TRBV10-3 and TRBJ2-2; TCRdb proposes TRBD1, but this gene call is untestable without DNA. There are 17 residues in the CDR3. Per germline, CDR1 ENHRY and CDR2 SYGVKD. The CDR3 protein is CAISRTRQGDGTGELFF.

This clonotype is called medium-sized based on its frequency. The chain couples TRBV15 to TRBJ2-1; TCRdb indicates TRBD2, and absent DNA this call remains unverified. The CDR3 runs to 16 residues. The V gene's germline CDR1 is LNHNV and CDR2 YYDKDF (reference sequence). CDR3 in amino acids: CATSSKASGRYNEQFF.

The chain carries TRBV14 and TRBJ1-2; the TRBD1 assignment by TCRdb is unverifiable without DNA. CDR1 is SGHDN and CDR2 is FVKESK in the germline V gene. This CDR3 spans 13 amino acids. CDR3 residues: CASSLTGNYGYTF.